These 22 T cell receptor beta chains came from one sample sequenced in a study of T cells in Graves' hyperthyroidism and ophthalmopathy. TCR beta CDR3 region amplification was performed from RNA transcripts. With the HTBI primer set, the TCR CDR3 went through a first round of RT-PCR. TCRdb reprocessed the multiplex PCR reads with MiXCR, giving one entry per CDR3 protein. The sample records over 300,000 distinct CDR3 sequences, around 13% being singletons. The specimen was blood. Every receptor here comes from a woman between 55 and 75 years old with Graves' hyperthyroidism.

This clonotype was recorded at least ten times. J is TRBJ1-1 and V is TRBV6-1, with D hard to call. Germline CDR1 and CDR2: MNHNS and SASEGT. V lost 7 bases and J lost 4, with 10 bases in between. The CDR3 runs 12 residues. The CDR3 DNA is TGTGCCAGCACCCCGACCTCCACTGAAGCTTTCTTT. It is translated as CASTPTSTEAFF.

This clonotype was recorded at least ten times. The chain carries TRBV10-1 and TRBJ2-7, with 9 bases fitting TRBD1. Germline V gene data show CDR1 as WNHNN and CDR2 as SYGVQD (reference sequence). The CDR3 totals 13 residues. The junction had 2 bases not matched to a gene; V was cut back by 4 bases and J by 4 bases. The CDR3 here is CASSVGTGYEQYF. CDR3 in DNA: TGCGCCAGCAGTGTAGGGACAGGGTACGAGCAGTACTTC.

In this sample, this clonotype turned up a few times. The V gene is TRBV2, the J gene TRBJ1-6, with D unresolved. V was shortened by 1 base and J by 7 bases, with 5 bases between the two germline ends. The CDR3 is 13 amino acids. The germline V gene encodes CDR1 SNHLY and CDR2 FYNNEI. The CDR3 here is CASSEVENSPLHF. For the CDR3, the DNA is TGTGCCAGCAGTGAAGTGGAGAATTCACCCCTCCACTTT.

As concerns this clonotype: At one boundary the junction diverges from the germline segment, which might be a read error. In nucleotides, the CDR3 is TGCAGCGTTGGTGTTTATGGCCACACCTTC. Encoded protein: CSVGVYGHTF. The genes are TRBV29-1 and TRBJ1-2; D is ambiguous. The CDR3 runs 10 residues. Germline V CDR1 and CDR2: SQVTM, ANQGSEA.

This clonotype was found many times. V gene TRBV12-3 or TRBV12-4 combines with J gene TRBJ2-7, with TRBD2 identical over 13 bases. J gave up 4 bases and V 6 bases, and 6 bases lay outside the gene matches. The CDR3 is 15 amino acids. CDR3 sequence (DNA): TGTGCCAGCAGGTACCGGACTAGCGGGAGTTACGAGCAGTACTTC. The encoded protein is CASRYRTSGSYEQYF.

The table lists this clonotype with many counts. The chain is built from TRBV20-1 and TRBJ1-1, with D perhaps TRBD1 (5 bases). The V gene lost 6 bases and the J gene lost 1 base, with 9 bases spanning the gap. Germline V lookup: CDR1 DFQATT, CDR2 SNEGSKA (reference sequence). This CDR3 contains 12 residues. The CDR3 loop is CSAGTANTEAFF. The CDR3 coding sequence is TGCAGTGCGGGGACGGCGAACACTGAAGCTTTCTTT.

This clonotype was observed many times. The DNA of the CDR3 is TGTGCCAGCAGTGCGCCTTTGGAGCTCTATGGCTACACCTTC. Its translation: CASSAPLELYGYTF. The chain joins TRBV6-2 or TRBV6-3 to TRBJ1-2; D gene uncertain. The V end lost 5 bases, the J end lost 4 bases, and 14 bases lay between the germline ends. Per the germline V gene, CDR1 is MNHEY and CDR2 is SVGEGT. This CDR3 is 14 amino acids long.

This clonotype was picked up a small number of times. J is TRBJ2-2 and V is TRBV19; perhaps D is TRBD1 or TRBD2 (5 bases each). The CDR3 totals 16 residues. Germline-derived CDR1 and CDR2 are LNHDA and SQIVND (reference sequence). V was cut by 4 bases and J by 4 bases, with 16 bases left in between. The CDR3 bases are TGTGCCAGTAGTACCCCCGGGGCATCTCCCACCGGGGAGCTGTTTTTT. The encoded protein is CASSTPGASPTGELFF.

This clonotype was observed at least ten times. The V and J genes are TRBV29-1 and TRBJ2-3, with D possibly matching TRBD1 (6 bases). The CDR3 runs 14 residues. The V end lost 8 bases, the J end lost 0 bases, and 15 bases lay between the germline ends. Germline values: CDR1 SQVTM, CDR2 ANQGSEA. The CDR3 loop reads CSIIRDTSTDTQYF. As DNA, the CDR3 is TGCAGCATCATTCGGGACACTAGCACAGATACGCAGTATTTT.

This clonotype was seen at least ten times. V and J are TRBV12-5 and TRBJ2-3; D call uncertain. The V end was cut by 0 bases, the J end by 6 bases, with 16 bases between. CDR3 length: 16 residues. From germline, CDR1 is LGHNT and CDR2 FRNRAP. The CDR3, as DNA: TGTGCTAGTGGTTTGGTCCCTGACCTCAGGCGGGATACGCAGTATTTT. This codes for CASGLVPDLRRDTQYF. The full variable domain, rest sourced from reference TRBV12-5 and TRBJ2-3, is DARVTQTPRHKVTEMGQEVTMRCQPILGHNTVFWYRQTMMQGLELLAYFRNRAPLDDSGMPKDRFSAEMPDATLATLKIQPSEPRDSAVYFCASGLVPDLRRDTQYFGPGTRLTVL.

Remarks on this clonotype: Being one base from a much bigger clone, this may be a read error. The chain uses TRBV3-1 and TRBJ2-3; tentative D call: TRBD2 (5 bases). CDR3 length equals 12 residues. Germline-derived CDR1 and CDR2 are LGHDT and YNNKEL (reference sequence). CDR3 coding DNA: TGTGCCGGCAGTTCAGCGGCAGATACGCAGTATTTT. This gives the protein CAGSSAADTQYF.

In its sample, this clonotype was seen many times. This rearrangement joins TRBV3-1 to TRBJ2-7, with D possibly matching TRBD1 (6 bases). The CDR3 is 15 residues long. V lost 1 base, J lost 2 bases, and 12 bases lay in between. Per the germline V gene, CDR1 is LGHDT and CDR2 is YNNKEL (reference sequence). CDR3 protein: CASSQVGAPTYEQYF. CDR3 sequence (DNA): TGTGCCAGCAGCCAAGTGGGGGCCCCAACCTACGAGCAGTACTTC.

This clonotype has just a few counts. V and J are TRBV6-4 and TRBJ2-7, with a possible D match to TRBD1 (6 bases). Trimming left V 7 bases short and J 3 bases short, with 10 bases between. The CDR3 sequence is 12 residues long. CDR1 and CDR2 from the germline V gene are MRHNA and SNTAGT. The CDR3 is CASTRGNYEQYF. The CDR3 DNA sequence: TGTGCCAGCACTAGGGGGAACTACGAGCAGTACTTC.

This clonotype was recorded many times. This chain links TRBV24-1 with TRBJ2-2, with 8 bases fitting TRBD1. V shed 8 bases and J 3 bases; nucleotides not matched to a gene: 4. The CDR3 has 14 amino acids. CDR1 and CDR2 from the germline V gene are KGHDR and SFDVKD. The CDR3, as DNA: TGTGCCACCAAAAGGGGACAGGACACCGGGGAGCTGTTTTTT. This codes for CATKRGQDTGELFF.

Ten or more counts support this clonotype. The chain is built from TRBV20-1 and TRBJ2-7, with 10 nucleotides matching TRBD2. The V gene's germline CDR1 is DFQATT and CDR2 SNEGSKA (reference sequence). After removal of 2 bases from V and 3 bases from J, the junction contained 7 bases not matched to a gene. The CDR3 runs to 15 residues. CDR3 DNA: TGCAGTGCTAGATCGGATAGCGGGAGGAGCTACGAGCAGTACTTC. The encoded protein is CSARSDSGRSYEQYF.

This clonotype was seen a few times. V and J are TRBV20-1 and TRBJ2-3, with TRBD2 identical over 9 bases. Unmatched junction bases numbered 6, after V lost 2 bases and J lost 6 bases. Germline CDR1 reads DFQATT; CDR2 reads SNEGSKA (reference sequence). The length of the CDR3 is 14 residues. The CDR3 loop is CSARPAGGPDTQYF. CDR3 nucleotide sequence: TGCAGTGCTAGACCAGCGGGAGGCCCCGATACGCAGTATTTT.

This chain joins TRBV11-2 and TRBJ2-7; 11 bases are a match to TRBD1. CDR1 and CDR2 (germline): SGHAT, FQNNGV. This CDR3 comprises 15 residues. V trimming: 5 bases; J trimming: 3 bases; junction bases outside the gene matches: 6. CDR3 region: CASSHAGTGGYEQYF. CDR3 DNA sequence: TGTGCCAGCAGCCATGCCGGGACAGGGGGCTACGAGCAGTACTTC.

The V call is TRBV6-2 or TRBV6-3, the J call TRBJ2-2; the match to TRBD2 covers 8 bases. V trimming: 5 bases; J trimming: 8 bases; junction bases outside the gene matches: 10. The CDR3 contains 15 residues. Germline V gene sequence: CDR1 MNHEY, CDR2 SVGEGT. The DNA of the CDR3 is TGTGCCAGCAGTAAGCTAGCGGGTCTTTTTGGGGAGCTGTTTTTT. Translation: CASSKLAGLFGELFF.

The chain recombines TRBV19 with TRBJ1-6; D is possibly TRBD1 (5 bases). The CDR3 totals 13 residues. V shed 7 bases and J shed 4 bases, with 8 bases lying between them. Per germline, CDR1 LNHDA and CDR2 SQIVND (reference sequence). CDR3 sequence: CASTGLYNSPLHF. The CDR3 region has the DNA TGTGCCAGTACAGGGTTGTATAATTCACCCCTCCACTTT.

This chain joins TRBV27 and TRBJ2-3, with D unresolved. The V end lost 2 bases, the J end lost 6 bases, and 12 bases lay between the germline ends. CDR3 length: 14 residues. Germline CDR1 MNHEY, CDR2 SMNVEV (reference sequence). Here the CDR3 DNA reads TGTGCCAGCAGTTTAGCCGGGCCCATCGATACGCAGTATTTT. Its translation: CASSLAGPIDTQYF.

With respect to this clonotype: The CDR3 does not end in the conserved phenylalanine or tryptophan, so this is likely a read error. V is TRBV27 and J is TRBJ2-7; TRBD1 matches at 10 bases. This CDR3 is 15 amino acids long. Germline CDR1 MNHEY, CDR2 SMNVEV (reference sequence). The J segment lost 3 bases and the V segment lost 2 bases, leaving 4 bases of the junction unmatched. CDR3: CASSLRQGASYEQYL. CDR3 bases: TGTGCCAGCAGTTTACGACAGGGGGCTAGCTACGAGCAGTACCTC.

The genes are TRBV15 and TRBJ2-1; D may correspond to TRBD1 or TRBD2 (5 bases each). Germline V gene lookup returns CDR1 LNHNV and CDR2 YYDKDF (reference sequence). The CDR3 is 14 amino acids. Deletions cut 5 bases from V and 4 bases from J, with 12 bases between. The CDR3 is CATSVGRRYNEQFF. CDR3 nucleotides: TGTGCCACCAGCGTGGGACGCCGTTACAATGAGCAGTTCTTC.